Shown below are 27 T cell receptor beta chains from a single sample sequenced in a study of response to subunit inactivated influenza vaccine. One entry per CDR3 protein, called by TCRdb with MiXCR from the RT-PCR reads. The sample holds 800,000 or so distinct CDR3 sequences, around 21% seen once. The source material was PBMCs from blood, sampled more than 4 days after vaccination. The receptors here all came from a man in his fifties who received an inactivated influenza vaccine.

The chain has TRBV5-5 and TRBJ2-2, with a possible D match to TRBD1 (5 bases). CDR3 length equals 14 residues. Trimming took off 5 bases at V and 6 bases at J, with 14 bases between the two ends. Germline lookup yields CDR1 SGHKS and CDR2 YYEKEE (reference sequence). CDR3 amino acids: CASRLTGAPGELFF. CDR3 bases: TGTGCCAGCAGACTAACAGGAGCCCCCGGGGAGCTGTTTTTT.

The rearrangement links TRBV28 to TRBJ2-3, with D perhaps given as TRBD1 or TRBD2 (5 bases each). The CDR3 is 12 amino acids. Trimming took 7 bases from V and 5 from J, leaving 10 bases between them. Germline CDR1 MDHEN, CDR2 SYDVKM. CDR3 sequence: CASKRGQDTQYF. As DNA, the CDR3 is TGTGCCAGCAAGAGGGGCCAAGATACGCAGTATTTT.

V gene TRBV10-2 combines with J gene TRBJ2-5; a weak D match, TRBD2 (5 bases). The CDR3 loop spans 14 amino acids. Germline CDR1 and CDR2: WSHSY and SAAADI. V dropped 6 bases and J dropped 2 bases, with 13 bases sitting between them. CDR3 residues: CASRERAAQETQYF. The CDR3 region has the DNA TGCGCCAGCAGGGAGAGGGCCGCACAAGAGACCCAGTACTTC.

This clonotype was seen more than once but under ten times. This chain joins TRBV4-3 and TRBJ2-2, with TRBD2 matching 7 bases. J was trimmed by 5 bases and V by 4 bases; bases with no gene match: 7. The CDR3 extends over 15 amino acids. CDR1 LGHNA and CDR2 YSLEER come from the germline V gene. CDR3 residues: CASSPLRGVTGELFF. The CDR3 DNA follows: TGCGCCAGCAGCCCTCTCCGGGGGGTAACCGGGGAGCTGTTTTTT.

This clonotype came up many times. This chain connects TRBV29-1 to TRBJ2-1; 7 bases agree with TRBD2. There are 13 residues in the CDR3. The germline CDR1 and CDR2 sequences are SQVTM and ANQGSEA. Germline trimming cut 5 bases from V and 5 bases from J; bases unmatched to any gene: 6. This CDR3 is CSVQPSGNNEQFF. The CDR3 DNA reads TGCAGCGTTCAGCCTAGCGGCAACAATGAGCAGTTCTTC.

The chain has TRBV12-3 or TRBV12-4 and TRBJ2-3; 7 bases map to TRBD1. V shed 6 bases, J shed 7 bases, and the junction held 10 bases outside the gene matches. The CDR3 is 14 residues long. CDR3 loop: CASSTGDLGNTQYF. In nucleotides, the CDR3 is TGTGCCAGCAGCACAGGGGACCTCGGTAATACGCAGTATTTT.

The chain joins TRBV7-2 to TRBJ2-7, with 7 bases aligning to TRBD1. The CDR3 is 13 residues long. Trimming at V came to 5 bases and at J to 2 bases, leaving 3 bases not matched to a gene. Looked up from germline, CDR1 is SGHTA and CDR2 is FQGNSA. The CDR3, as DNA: TGTGCCAGCAGCCTACAGGGGACCTACGAGCAGTACTTC. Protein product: CASSLQGTYEQYF.

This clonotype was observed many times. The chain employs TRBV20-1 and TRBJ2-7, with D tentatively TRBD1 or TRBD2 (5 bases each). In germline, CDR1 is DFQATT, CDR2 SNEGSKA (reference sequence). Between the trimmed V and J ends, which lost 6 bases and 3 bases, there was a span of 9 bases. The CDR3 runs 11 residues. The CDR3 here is CSAGDGYEQYF. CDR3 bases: TGCAGTGCGGGGGACGGCTACGAGCAGTACTTC.

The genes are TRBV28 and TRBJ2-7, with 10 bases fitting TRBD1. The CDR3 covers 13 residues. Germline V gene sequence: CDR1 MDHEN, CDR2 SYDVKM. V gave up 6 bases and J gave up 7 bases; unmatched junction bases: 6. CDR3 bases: TGTGCCAGCAGGCGACAGGGGGCGCGAGAGCAGTACTTC. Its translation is CASRRQGAREQYF. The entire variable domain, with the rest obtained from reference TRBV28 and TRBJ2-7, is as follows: DVKVTQSSRYLVKRTGEKVFLECVQDMDHENMFWYRQDPGLGLRLIYFSYDVKMKEKGDIPEGYSVSREKKERFSLILESASTNQTSMYLCASRRQGAREQYFGPGTRLTVT.

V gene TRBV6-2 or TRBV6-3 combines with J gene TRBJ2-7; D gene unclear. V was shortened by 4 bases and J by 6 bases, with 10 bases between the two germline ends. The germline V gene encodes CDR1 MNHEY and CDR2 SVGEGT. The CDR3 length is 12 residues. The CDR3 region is CASSFGGREQYF. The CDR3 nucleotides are TGTGCCAGCAGTTTCGGCGGCCGCGAGCAGTACTTC.

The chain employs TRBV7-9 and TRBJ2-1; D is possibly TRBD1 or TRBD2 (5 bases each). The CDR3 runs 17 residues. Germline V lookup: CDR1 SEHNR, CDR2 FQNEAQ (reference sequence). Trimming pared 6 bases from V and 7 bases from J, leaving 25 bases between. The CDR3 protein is CASRPRARDAGWNEQFF. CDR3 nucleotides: TGTGCCAGCAGACCCCGGGCTAGGGACGCTGGGTGGAATGAGCAGTTCTTC.

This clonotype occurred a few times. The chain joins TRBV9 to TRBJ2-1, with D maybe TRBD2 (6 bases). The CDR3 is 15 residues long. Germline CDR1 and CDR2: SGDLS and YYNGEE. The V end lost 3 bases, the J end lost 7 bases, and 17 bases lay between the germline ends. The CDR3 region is CASSAGPARENEQFF. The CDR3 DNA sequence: TGTGCCAGCAGCGCTGGACCAGCCCGGGAGAATGAGCAGTTCTTC.

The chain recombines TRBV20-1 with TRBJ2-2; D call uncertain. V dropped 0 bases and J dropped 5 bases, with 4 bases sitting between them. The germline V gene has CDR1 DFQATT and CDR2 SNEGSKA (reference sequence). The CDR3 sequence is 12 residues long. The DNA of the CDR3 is TGCAGTGCTAGAGATAGAACCGGGGAGCTGTTTTTT. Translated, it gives CSARDRTGELFF.

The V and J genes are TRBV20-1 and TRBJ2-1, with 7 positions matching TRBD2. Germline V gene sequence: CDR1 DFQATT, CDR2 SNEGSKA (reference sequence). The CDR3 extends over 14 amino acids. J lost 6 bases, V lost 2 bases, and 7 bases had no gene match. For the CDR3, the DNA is TGCAGTGCTAGACACGCGGGGGTAGCCAATGAGCAGTTCTTC. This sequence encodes CSARHAGVANEQFF.

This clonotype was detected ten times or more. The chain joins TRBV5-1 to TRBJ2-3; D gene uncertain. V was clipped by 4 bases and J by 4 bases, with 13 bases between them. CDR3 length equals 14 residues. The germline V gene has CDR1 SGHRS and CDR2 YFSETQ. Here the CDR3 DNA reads TGCGCCAGCAGCCTGTCTAGTAGTTCAGATACGCAGTATTTT. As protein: CASSLSSSSDTQYF.

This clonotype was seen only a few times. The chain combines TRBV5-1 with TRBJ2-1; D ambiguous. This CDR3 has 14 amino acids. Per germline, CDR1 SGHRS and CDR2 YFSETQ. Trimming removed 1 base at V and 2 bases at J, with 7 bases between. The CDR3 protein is CASSLRATYNEQFF. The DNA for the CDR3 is TGCGCCAGCAGCTTGAGGGCTACCTACAATGAGCAGTTCTTC.

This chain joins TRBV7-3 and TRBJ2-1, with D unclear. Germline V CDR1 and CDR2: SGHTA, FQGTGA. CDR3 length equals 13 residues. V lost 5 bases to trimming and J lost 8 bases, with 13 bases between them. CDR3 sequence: CASSQDKFYEQFF. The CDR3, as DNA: TGTGCCAGCAGCCAAGACAAGTTCTATGAGCAGTTCTTC.

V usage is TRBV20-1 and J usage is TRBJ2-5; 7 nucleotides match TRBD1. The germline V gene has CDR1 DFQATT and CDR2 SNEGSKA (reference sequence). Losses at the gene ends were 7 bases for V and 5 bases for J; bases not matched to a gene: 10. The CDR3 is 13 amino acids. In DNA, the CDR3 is TGCAGTGTCACACAGGGGTTAGGGGAGACCCAGTACTTC. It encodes CSVTQGLGETQYF.

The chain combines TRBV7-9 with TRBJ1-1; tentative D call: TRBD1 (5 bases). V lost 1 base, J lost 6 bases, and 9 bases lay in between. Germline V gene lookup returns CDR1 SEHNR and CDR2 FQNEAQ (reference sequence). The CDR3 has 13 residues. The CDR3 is CASSLVWDAEAFF. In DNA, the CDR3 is TGTGCCAGCAGCTTAGTGTGGGACGCTGAAGCTTTCTTT.

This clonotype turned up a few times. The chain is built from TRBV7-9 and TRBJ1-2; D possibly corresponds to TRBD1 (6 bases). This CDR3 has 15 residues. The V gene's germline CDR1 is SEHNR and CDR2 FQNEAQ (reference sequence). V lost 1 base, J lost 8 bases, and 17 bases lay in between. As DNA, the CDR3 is TGTGCCAGCAGCTTAGGATCTTCAGGGGCGAGAGGCTACACCTTC. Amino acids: CASSLGSSGARGYTF.

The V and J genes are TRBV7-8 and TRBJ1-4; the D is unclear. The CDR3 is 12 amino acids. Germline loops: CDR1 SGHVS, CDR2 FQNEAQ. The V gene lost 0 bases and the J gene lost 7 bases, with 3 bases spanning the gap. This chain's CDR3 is CASSLALEKLFF. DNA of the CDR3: TGTGCCAGCAGCTTAGCGCTTGAAAAACTGTTTTTT.

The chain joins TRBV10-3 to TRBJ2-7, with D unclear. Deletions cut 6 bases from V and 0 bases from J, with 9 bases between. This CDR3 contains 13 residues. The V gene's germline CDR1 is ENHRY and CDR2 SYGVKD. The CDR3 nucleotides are TGTGCCATCAGGGAATCGAGCTCCTACGAGCAGTACTTC. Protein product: CAIRESSSYEQYF.

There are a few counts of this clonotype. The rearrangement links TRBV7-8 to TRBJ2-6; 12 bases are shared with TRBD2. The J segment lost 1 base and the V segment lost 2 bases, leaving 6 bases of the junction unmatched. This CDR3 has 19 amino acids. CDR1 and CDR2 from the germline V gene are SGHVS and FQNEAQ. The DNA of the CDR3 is TGTGCCAGCAGCTTATCGGGACTAGCGGGTCTTTCTGGGGCCAACGTCCTGACTTTC. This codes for CASSLSGLAGLSGANVLTF.

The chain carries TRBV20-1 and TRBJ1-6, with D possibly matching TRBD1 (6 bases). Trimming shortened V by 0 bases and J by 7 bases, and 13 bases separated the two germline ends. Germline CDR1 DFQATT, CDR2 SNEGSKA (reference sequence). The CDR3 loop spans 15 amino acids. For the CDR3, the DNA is TGCAGTGCTAGAGATTCAGGCCAGGGGAATTCACCCCTCCACTTT. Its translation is CSARDSGQGNSPLHF.

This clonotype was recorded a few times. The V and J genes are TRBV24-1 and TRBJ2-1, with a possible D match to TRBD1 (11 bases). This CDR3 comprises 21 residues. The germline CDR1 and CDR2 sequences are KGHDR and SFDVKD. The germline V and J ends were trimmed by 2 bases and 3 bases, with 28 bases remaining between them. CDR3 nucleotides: TGTGCCACCAGTGATTCGGGACAGGGGGGACTAGCGTCTATTTTCTACAATGAGCAGTTCTTC. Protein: CATSDSGQGGLASIFYNEQFF.

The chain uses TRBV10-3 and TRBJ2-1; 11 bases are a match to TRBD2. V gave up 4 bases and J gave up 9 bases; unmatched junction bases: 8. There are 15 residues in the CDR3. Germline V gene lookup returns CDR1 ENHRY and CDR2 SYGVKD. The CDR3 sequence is CAISASLAGDAEQFF. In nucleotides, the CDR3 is TGTGCCATCAGTGCCTCACTAGCGGGGGACGCTGAGCAGTTCTTC.

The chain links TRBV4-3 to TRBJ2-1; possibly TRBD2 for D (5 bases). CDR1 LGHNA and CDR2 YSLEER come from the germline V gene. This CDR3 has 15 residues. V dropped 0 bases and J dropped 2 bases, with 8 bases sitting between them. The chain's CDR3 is CASSQDWGAYNEQFF. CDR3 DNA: TGCGCCAGCAGCCAAGACTGGGGAGCCTACAATGAGCAGTTCTTC.